This TCR beta chain stems from a study of blood T cell repertoires in COVID-19. V was pared by 9 bases and J by 0 bases, with 16 bases between. CDR3 length equals 15 residues. Per germline, CDR1 ENHRY and CDR2 SYGVKD. Method: immunoSEQ multiplex PCR; TCRdb's copy keeps in-frame clones and lacks some. This repertoire shows about 130,000 clones, around 87% found once; its top ten account for 3% to 4.5%. Specimen: peripheral blood. This sequence joins TRBV10-3 and TRBJ2-3, with D maybe TRBD2 (6 bases). The receptor was derived from a woman in her fifties or sixties with acute or convalescent COVID-19. Here the CDR3 reads CAMDGGPASTDTQYF. CDR3 in DNA: TGTGCCATGGACGGAGGGCCAGCGAGCACAGATACGCAGTATTTT.